This entry lists 28 T cell receptor beta chains sequenced from one sample in a study of blood T cell repertoires in COVID-19. Method: immunoSEQ multiplex PCR; TCRdb's copy keeps in-frame clones and lacks some. The sample holds about 57,000 clones; 82% are singletons and the top ten take more than 8%. The sample comprised peripheral blood. Source of these receptors: a woman of 80 years or more with acute or convalescent COVID-19.

This clone was counted a single time. At one end the junction does not follow the germline gene, possibly because of a read error. V and J are TRBV20-1 and TRBJ2-1, with TRBD2 matching over 7 bases. The CDR3 contains 11 residues. In germline, CDR1 is DFQATT, CDR2 SNEGSKA (reference sequence). In DNA form, the CDR3 reads TGCAGTGCTAGAGCGTTAGCGGGTTTGCTCTTC. This encodes CSARALAGLLF.

The V gene is TRBV13, the J gene TRBJ2-7; TRBD2 is a possible D gene (5 bases). This CDR3 has 14 residues. CDR1 and CDR2 from the germline V gene are PRHDT and FYEKMQ (reference sequence). The V and J ends lost 5 bases and 2 bases respectively, with 13 bases between them. DNA for the CDR3: TGTGCCAGCAGCGTATCGGGGTTAGCCTACGAGCAGTACTTC. Translation gives CASSVSGLAYEQYF.

The J gene is TRBJ2-1, the V gene TRBV11-2, with D perhaps TRBD1 (5 bases). Trimming stripped 6 bases from V and 2 bases from J, with 8 bases between. The CDR3 extends over 13 amino acids. Looked up from germline, CDR1 is SGHAT and CDR2 is FQNNGV. In DNA, the CDR3 is TGTGCCAGCAGTAGACAGACCTACAATGAGCAGTTCTTC. Residues: CASSRQTYNEQFF.

This clone occurred once. The chain employs TRBV7-9 and TRBJ2-2; maybe TRBD1 (6 bases). The CDR3 sequence is 15 residues long. Looked up from germline, CDR1 is SEHNR and CDR2 is FQNEAQ (reference sequence). Trimming took 1 base from V and 4 from J, leaving 10 bases between them. CDR3 DNA: TGTGCCAGCAGCTTAGGGGACATCACCACCGGGGAGCTGTTTTTT. It specifies CASSLGDITTGELFF. Looking up the rest from reference TRBV7-9 and TRBJ2-2 gives the full variable domain: DTGVSQNPRHKITKRGQNVTFRCDPISEHNRLYWYRQTLGQGPEFLTYFQNEAQLEKSRLLSDRFSAERPKGSFSTLEIQRTEQGDSAMYLCASSLGDITTGELFFGEGSRLTVL.

The DNA for the CDR3 is TGTGCCAGCAGTTACGGGAACAGGGTTGGCTACACCTTC. Its translation is CASSYGNRVGYTF. The genes are TRBV6-5 and TRBJ1-2; TRBD1 might be the D (6 bases). The CDR3 length is 13 residues. Trimming shortened V by 2 bases and J by 7 bases, and 11 bases separated the two germline ends. The germline gives CDR1 MNHEY, CDR2 SVGAGI.

This clone showed up just a few times. The chain carries TRBV9 and TRBJ1-1; D ambiguous. Deletions cut 4 bases from V and 4 bases from J, with 14 bases between. This CDR3 has 14 residues. Germline V gene data show CDR1 as SGDLS and CDR2 as YYNGEE. The CDR3 bases are TGTGCCAGCAGCCCCGGCGGTCTGGGCACTGAAGCTTTCTTT. Translation: CASSPGGLGTEAFF. Supplemented by reference TRBV9 and TRBJ1-1, the full variable domain reads DSGVTQTPKHLITATGQRVTLRCSPRSGDLSVYWYQQSLDQGLQFLIQYYNGEERAKGNILERFSAQQFPDLHSELNLSSLELGDSALYFCASSPGGLGTEAFFGQGTRLTVV.

The genes are TRBV6-5 and TRBJ2-3; D gene uncertain. CDR1 is MNHEY and CDR2 is SVGAGI in the germline V gene. Trimming removed 5 bases from V and 3 bases from J, with 12 bases in between. The CDR3 is made up of 14 amino acids. CDR3 sequence: CASSHNYQTDTQYF. The CDR3 DNA follows: TGTGCCAGCAGTCATAATTACCAGACAGATACGCAGTATTTT.

This clone came up a few times. The J gene is TRBJ1-4, the V gene TRBV5-8, with 11 bases aligning to TRBD1. This CDR3 has 16 residues. Trimming took 6 bases from V and 10 from J; bases not matched to a gene: 14. CDR1 and CDR2 (germline): SGHTS, YDEGEE. CDR3 region: CASTSRAVGQGAKLFF. In nucleotides, the CDR3 is TGTGCCAGCACCTCACGAGCGGTTGGACAGGGGGCAAAACTGTTTTTT.

The chain links TRBV7-2 to TRBJ2-2; possibly TRBD2 for D (6 bases). Germline V gives CDR1 SGHTA, CDR2 FQGNSA. The CDR3 loop spans 14 amino acids. V was clipped by 1 base and J by 7 bases, with 10 bases between them. CDR3: CASSLVAGNGELFF. CDR3 nucleotide sequence: TGTGCCAGCAGCTTAGTTGCGGGAAACGGGGAGCTGTTTTTT. Combining the CDR3 with reference TRBV7-2 and TRBJ2-2 gives the whole variable domain GAGVSQSPSNKVTEKGKDVELRCDPISGHTALYWYRQSLGQGLEFLIYFQGNSAPDKSGLPSDRFSAERTGGSVSTLTIQRTQQEDSAVYLCASSLVAGNGELFFGEGSRLTVL.

V gene TRBV9 combines with J gene TRBJ1-2; TRBD1 aligns across 7 bases. Trimming cost V 3 bases and J 3 bases; bases outside gene matches: 8. This CDR3 region has 15 residues. Germline lookup yields CDR1 SGDLS and CDR2 YYNGEE. CDR3 protein: CASSANDRVYYGYTF. In DNA form, the CDR3 reads TGTGCCAGCAGCGCTAACGACAGGGTCTACTATGGCTACACCTTC.

This chain joins TRBV7-2 and TRBJ1-6, with a weak D call TRBD1 (6 bases). The germline CDR1 and CDR2 sequences are SGHTA and FQGNSA. This CDR3 is 15 amino acids long. Trimming took off 3 bases at V and 4 bases at J, with 10 bases between the two ends. CDR3 DNA: TGTGCCAGCAGCTTGGATGGACAGTATAATTCACCCCTCCACTTT. Residues: CASSLDGQYNSPLHF.

The V and J genes are TRBV6-6 and TRBJ1-2; maybe TRBD1 (6 bases). CDR1 and CDR2 (germline): MNHNY, SVGAGI (reference sequence). This CDR3 has 15 amino acids. Between the trimmed V and J ends, which lost 6 bases and 2 bases, there was a span of 16 bases. CDR3 loop: CASSAGTYSNYGYTF. Written as DNA, the CDR3 is TGTGCCAGCAGCGCCGGGACATATAGCAACTATGGCTACACCTTC.

In this sample, this clone turned up a few times. This rearrangement joins TRBV6-4 to TRBJ2-3, with D unresolved. Germline V gives CDR1 MRHNA, CDR2 SNTAGT. Trimming stripped 2 bases from V and 2 bases from J, with 8 bases between. The CDR3 spans 14 residues. The DNA of the CDR3 is TGTGCCAGCAGTGACGGGCAAGCCACAGATACGCAGTATTTT. Translation gives CASSDGQATDTQYF.

This rearrangement joins TRBV27 to TRBJ2-7; D possibly corresponds to TRBD1 (6 bases). This CDR3 contains 14 residues. Per the germline V gene, CDR1 is MNHEY and CDR2 is SMNVEV (reference sequence). V was trimmed by 8 bases and J by 0 bases, leaving 14 bases between them. The CDR3: CASRPGHGSYEQYF. CDR3 bases: TGTGCCAGCCGTCCGGGACACGGCTCCTACGAGCAGTACTTC.

This CDR3 is CASTGSNIYEQYF. CDR3 bases: TGCGCCAGCACAGGGTCTAATATCTACGAGCAGTACTTC. J is TRBJ2-7 and V is TRBV5-1, with D possibly TRBD1 on 5 matching bases. Trimming left V 6 bases short and J 3 bases short, with 13 bases between. Germline lookup yields CDR1 SGHRS and CDR2 YFSETQ. The CDR3 extends over 13 amino acids.

This chain joins TRBV10-3 and TRBJ1-1, with D perhaps matching TRBD1 (6 bases). Trimming took off 2 bases at V and 3 bases at J, with 10 bases between the two ends. CDR1 and CDR2 from the germline V gene are ENHRY and SYGVKD. This CDR3 spans 14 amino acids. CDR3 region: CAISEEGGDTEAFF. The CDR3 nucleotides read TGTGCCATCAGTGAGGAGGGGGGGGACACTGAAGCTTTCTTT.

The chain has TRBV5-6 and TRBJ2-1, with 12 bases lining up with TRBD2. The J segment lost 15 bases and the V segment lost 7 bases, leaving 11 bases of the junction unmatched. Germline V gene lookup returns CDR1 SGHDT and CDR2 YYEEEE. The CDR3 runs 13 residues. CDR3 bases: TGTGCCAGCCGACTAGCGGGGGCCTACGAGTGGTTCTTC. Translation gives CASRLAGAYEWFF.

The chain joins TRBV18 to TRBJ2-3; 9 nucleotides match TRBD2. J lost 2 bases, V lost 3 bases, and 6 bases had no gene match. The CDR3 contains 16 residues. The germline gives CDR1 KGHSH, CDR2 LQKENI. CDR3 sequence (DNA): TGTGCCAGCTCACCTTTCTCTAGCGGGGACACAGATACGCAGTATTTT. Its protein product is CASSPFSSGDTDTQYF.

The chain links TRBV5-1 to TRBJ2-5; D is ambiguous. Trimming took 2 bases from V and 5 from J, leaving 10 bases between them. Germline assignment: CDR1 SGHRS and CDR2 YFSETQ. This CDR3 has 13 residues. CDR3 nucleotide sequence: TGCGCCAGCAGCTTTGGTTCGGTGGAGACCCAGTACTTC. Amino acids: CASSFGSVETQYF.

The genes are TRBV5-4 and TRBJ2-3; possible D gene TRBD2, 7 bases. V dropped 4 bases and J dropped 3 bases, with 15 bases sitting between them. This CDR3 is 15 amino acids long. Germline V gene data show CDR1 as SGHNT and CDR2 as YYREEE (reference sequence). The chain's CDR3 is CASSPRGASTDTQYF. The CDR3 region has the DNA TGTGCCAGCAGCCCCCGGGGGGCTTCGACAGATACGCAGTATTTT.

This chain links TRBV18 with TRBJ2-7; TRBD1 agrees at 8 bases. Losses at the gene ends were 1 base for V and 7 bases for J; bases not matched to a gene: 12. The CDR3 sequence is 16 residues long. In germline, CDR1 is KGHSH, CDR2 LQKENI. The CDR3 region is CASSPLGTGDSVEQYF. The CDR3 DNA is TGTGCCAGCTCACCACTTGGGACAGGTGACTCGGTGGAGCAGTACTTC.

This clone is a singleton in its sample. The chain has TRBV11-2 and TRBJ1-6; TRBD1 agrees at 11 bases. Looked up from germline, CDR1 is SGHAT and CDR2 is FQNNGV. CDR3 length: 14 amino acids. The ends lost 2 bases at V and 10 bases at J; junction bases unmatched: 1. The chain's CDR3 is CASSLRDRGSPLHF. CDR3 nucleotides: TGTGCCAGCAGCTTAAGGGACAGGGGGTCACCCCTCCACTTT.

This clone was observed a few times. The J gene is TRBJ2-2, the V gene TRBV9, with D possibly matching TRBD2 (5 bases). Per the germline V gene, CDR1 is SGDLS and CDR2 is YYNGEE. V lost 10 bases and J lost 5, with 18 bases in between. This CDR3 spans 14 amino acids. The CDR3 region is CASQRAPGTGELFF. The CDR3 DNA reads TGTGCCTCCCAGAGGGCGCCGGGAACCGGGGAGCTGTTTTTT.

V and J are TRBV5-4 and TRBJ2-7, with 13 bases aligning to TRBD2. Germline CDR1 reads SGHNT; CDR2 reads YYREEE (reference sequence). Trimming at V came to 0 bases and at J to 8 bases, leaving 11 bases not matched to a gene. This CDR3 is 17 amino acids long. The CDR3 DNA sequence: TGTGCCAGCAGCTTGGAGGCAACGGGACTAGCGGGAATCAAGCAGTACTTC. It translates to CASSLEATGLAGIKQYF.

Ten or more counts support this clone. The chain employs TRBV2 and TRBJ2-2; TRBD1 might be the D (5 bases). CDR3 length equals 13 residues. CDR1 and CDR2 (germline): SNHLY, FYNNEI. V was trimmed by 4 bases and J by 6 bases, leaving 9 bases between them. The CDR3 sequence is CASSGRDPGELFF. The CDR3 DNA follows: TGTGCCAGCAGTGGCAGGGATCCCGGGGAGCTGTTTTTT.

This chain uses TRBV11-3 with TRBJ2-7, with D tentatively TRBD1 (8 bases). CDR3 length equals 13 residues. CDR1 is SGHNT and CDR2 is YENEEA in the germline V gene. V shed 6 bases and J shed 6 bases, with 15 bases lying between them. In DNA form, the CDR3 reads TGTGCCAGCAGTACTACAGGGGGGGGCGAGCAGTACTTC. The encoded protein is CASSTTGGGEQYF. The whole variable domain, remainder taken from reference TRBV11-3 and TRBJ2-7, is EAGVVQSPRYKIIEKKQPVAFWCNPISGHNTLYWYLQNLGQGPELLIRYENEEAVDDSQLPKDRFSAERLKGVDSTLKIQPAELGDSAVYLCASSTTGGGEQYFGPGTRLTVT.

The chain uses TRBV7-9 and TRBJ2-7, with 7 bases matching TRBD2. Germline V gene sequence: CDR1 SEHNR, CDR2 FQNEAQ (reference sequence). Trimming cost V 4 bases and J 3 bases; bases outside gene matches: 12. The length of the CDR3 is 16 residues. The CDR3: CASSSLGGIYNYEQYF. The CDR3 bases are TGTGCCAGCAGCTCCCTGGGGGGGATTTACAACTACGAGCAGTACTTC.

The genes are TRBV5-1 and TRBJ2-7; TRBD1 matches at 12 bases. The CDR3 runs 15 residues. Trimming cost V 1 base and J 4 bases; bases outside gene matches: 3. Germline V gene data show CDR1 as SGHRS and CDR2 as YFSETQ. The DNA for the CDR3 is TGCGCCAGCAGCTTGTGGGGACAGGGGGCTTACGAGCAGTACTTC. Amino acids: CASSLWGQGAYEQYF.